A selection of T cell receptor beta chains follows, all from one sample in a study of T-cell memory formation after mild COVID-19. MiXCR, run by TCRdb on the 5' RACE reads, gives a single entry per CDR3 protein. Of nearly 350,000 distinct CDR3 sequences listed, 10% to 15% are singletons. The sequenced material came from PBMCs or a T cell subset sorted from them (not recorded which). These receptor sequences come from a man younger than 35 who had mild COVID-19 (a few samples of this study predate the infection). Cell type and time point are not known. The CDR3 runs from the conserved cysteine through the conserved F or W. The D gene is left open where the match is weak. Clone size is stated in some rows and not others, as once, few, many or a class when expanded.

CDR3 length	D gene	clone size	V gene	J gene	CDR3 protein	CDR3 DNA
16	-	few	TRBV12-3/TRBV12-4	TRBJ2-3	CASSTHVWGSTDTQYF	TGTGCCAGCAGTACCCACGTCTGGGGTAGCACAGATACGCAGTATTTT
14	TRBD1	few	TRBV13	TRBJ1-1	CASSGDRERTEAFF	TGTGCCAGCAGCGGGGACAGGGAGAGGACTGAAGCTTTCTTT
14	-	few	TRBV7-9	TRBJ1-6	CASRNTGINSPLHF	TGTGCCAGCAGAAATACAGGGATTAATTCACCCCTCCACTTT
14	-	-	TRBV3-1	TRBJ2-2	CASSRGALPGELFF	TGTGCCAGCAGCCGGGGAGCACTACCCGGGGAGCTGTTTTTT
16	TRBD1	-	TRBV25-1	TRBJ1-2	CASSAQRTGRNYGYTF	TGTGCCAGCAGTGCGCAAAGGACAGGCCGGAACTATGGCTACACCTTC
14	-	-	TRBV20-1	TRBJ1-2	CSAPRGDPNYGYTF	TGCAGTGCGCCCCGAGGGGACCCAAACTATGGCTACACCTTC
15	-	-	TRBV18	TRBJ1-6	CASSTAGEASSPLHF	TGTGCCAGCTCAACGGCAGGGGAAGCAAGCTCACCCCTCCACTTT
15	-	-	TRBV5-5	TRBJ1-1	CASSLRVRDNAEAFF	TGTGCCAGCAGCCTAAGGGTAAGGGACAACGCTGAAGCTTTCTTT
13	-	many	TRBV6-2/TRBV6-3	TRBJ1-1	CASRPTGNTEAFF	TGTGCCAGCAGGCCGACGGGGAACACTGAAGCTTTCTTT
16	-	many	TRBV4-1	TRBJ2-6	CASSQDWRAGANVLTF	TGCGCCAGCAGCCAAGATTGGAGGGCTGGGGCCAACGTCCTGACTTTC
12	TRBD1	few	TRBV2	TRBJ1-2	CASRWTGAGYTF	TGTGCCAGCAGATGGACAGGGGCTGGCTACACCTTC
13	-	many	TRBV20-1	TRBJ1-1	CSARRVGGTEAFF	TGCAGTGCCCGAAGGGTAGGGGGCACTGAAGCTTTCTTT
15	TRBD1	few	TRBV7-3	TRBJ1-6	CASSRSGTDSSPLHF	TGTGCCAGCAGCCGGTCCGGGACAGATTCTTCACCCCTCCACTTT
17	-	-	TRBV18	TRBJ1-1	CASSPEGRIVKNTEAFF	TGTGCCAGCTCACCAGAAGGGAGAATCGTTAAGAACACTGAAGCTTTCTTT
13	-	-	TRBV5-1	TRBJ2-2	CASSSEDSGELFF	TGCGCCAGCAGCTCAGAGGATTCCGGGGAGCTGTTTTTT
12	TRBD1	-	TRBV28	TRBJ1-2	CASSADRDGYTF	TGTGCCAGCAGTGCAGACAGGGACGGCTACACCTTC
13	-	-	TRBV11-2	TRBJ2-3	CASSLKATDTQYF	TGTGCCAGCAGCTTAAAAGCCACAGATACGCAGTATTTT
16	-	-	TRBV27	TRBJ2-7	CASSLGAGGLSYEQYF	TGTGCCAGCAGTTTAGGAGCCGGAGGTTTATCCTACGAGCAGTACTTC
14	-	few	TRBV6-2/TRBV6-3	TRBJ1-5	CASIPGGGDQPQHF	TGTGCCAGCATCCCTGGAGGGGGAGATCAGCCCCAGCATTTT
14	-	few	TRBV18	TRBJ1-6	CASSLTRVNSPLHF	TGTGCCAGCTCACTCACGAGGGTTAATTCACCCCTCCACTTT
16	-	few	TRBV2	TRBJ2-6	CASSPRVLAGANVLTF	TGTGCCAGCTCCCCAAGGGTCTTAGCTGGGGCCAACGTCCTGACTTTC
17	-	few	TRBV28	TRBJ1-5	CASSLWRVGRSNQPQHF	TGTGCCAGCAGTTTATGGAGAGTTGGAAGAAGCAATCAGCCCCAGCATTTT
13	TRBD1	many	TRBV11-2	TRBJ1-2	CASSLTGVYGYTF	TGTGCCAGCAGCTTGACAGGGGTCTATGGCTACACCTTC
15	-	-	TRBV7-2	TRBJ2-3	CASSFGGGIADTQYF	TGTGCCAGCAGCTTTGGTGGGGGGATTGCAGATACGCAGTATTTT
14	-	-	TRBV2	TRBJ1-6	CASRLRVYNSPLHF	TGTGCCAGCAGGCTTAGGGTCTATAATTCACCCCTCCACTTT
17	TRBD1	-	TRBV24-1	TRBJ2-2	CATSPDRLMPNTGELFF	TGTGCCACCAGCCCGGACAGGTTAATGCCCAACACCGGGGAGCTGTTTTTT
16	TRBD1	few	TRBV12-3/TRBV12-4	TRBJ1-6	CASSGAGGRGNSPLHF	TGTGCCAGCAGTGGAGCAGGGGGTCGGGGCAATTCACCCCTCCACTTT
13	TRBD1	few	TRBV29-1	TRBJ1-3	CSVGQSSGNTIYF	TGCAGCGTGGGACAGAGCTCTGGAAACACCATATATTTT
14	-	-	TRBV4-1	TRBJ2-7	CASSQQYESYEQYF	TGCGCCAGCAGCCAACAGTACGAATCCTACGAGCAGTACTTC
14	-	few	TRBV7-2	TRBJ2-3	CASSLSGTTDTQYF	TGTGCCAGCAGCCTTAGCGGAACCACAGATACGCAGTATTTT
15	-	-	TRBV9	TRBJ1-2	CASSAPAGGTLGYTF	TGTGCCAGCAGCGCCCCGGCTGGGGGTACCTTAGGCTACACCTTC
14	-	-	TRBV7-9	TRBJ1-1	CASSSQGGDTEAFF	TGTGCCAGCAGCTCACAGGGTGGAGACACTGAAGCTTTCTTT
13	TRBD2	few	TRBV18	TRBJ2-1	CASSPAGVNEQFF	TGTGCCAGCTCACCGGCGGGGGTCAATGAGCAGTTCTTC
16	-	few	TRBV25-1	TRBJ2-3	CASSESPGQGSDTQYF	TGTGCCAGCAGTGAATCCCCCGGGCAGGGGTCAGATACGCAGTATTTT
11	-	-	TRBV27	TRBJ2-3	CASSWLNTQYF	TGTGCCAGCAGTTGGTTAAATACGCAGTATTTT
18	-	few	TRBV4-1	TRBJ1-2	CASSQGPGDGIGRGGYTF	TGCGCCAGCAGCCAAGGGCCGGGAGACGGAATAGGACGAGGTGGCTACACCTTC
16	TRBD1	-	TRBV6-5	TRBJ1-5	CASSYNRRGSRQPQHF	TGTGCCAGCAGTTACAACCGCAGGGGGTCGCGGCAGCCCCAGCATTTT
15	-	-	TRBV20-1	TRBJ2-3	CSARDRVGPSDTQYF	TGCAGTGCTAGAGATCGGGTGGGCCCCTCAGATACGCAGTATTTT
13	TRBD2	many	TRBV6-4	TRBJ2-3	CASSPRGADTQYF	TGTGCCAGCAGTCCACGGGGGGCAGATACGCAGTATTTT
15	TRBD2	few	TRBV7-9	TRBJ2-7	CASSFPPTSTYEQYF	TGTGCCAGCAGTTTCCCCCCGACTAGCACCTACGAGCAGTACTTC
14	TRBD2	many	TRBV6-4	TRBJ2-3	CASSERGGTDTQYF	TGTGCCAGCAGTGAGCGGGGGGGCACAGATACGCAGTATTTT
15	-	-	TRBV6-6	TRBJ1-4	CASSYPTGLGEKLFF	TGTGCCAGCAGTTACCCGACAGGACTCGGGGAAAAACTGTTTTTT
14	-	few	TRBV5-5	TRBJ2-3	CASSFDLHGDTQYF	TGTGCCAGCAGCTTTGACCTACACGGGGATACGCAGTATTTT
15	-	few	TRBV5-6	TRBJ2-3	CASSLYLAASDTQYF	TGTGCCAGCAGCTTGTATCTGGCAGCATCCGATACGCAGTATTTT
14	-	-	TRBV5-1	TRBJ2-5	CASSLQGVEETQYF	TGCGCCAGCAGCTTACAGGGAGTGGAGGAGACCCAGTACTTC
15	-	-	TRBV4-2	TRBJ2-2	CASSQEAGPVGELFF	TGTGCCAGCAGCCAAGAGGCAGGGCCCGTAGGGGAGCTGTTTTTT
14	-	-	TRBV27	TRBJ1-2	CASSPRGFIDGYTF	TGTGCCAGCAGTCCGAGGGGTTTCATAGATGGCTACACCTTC
17	TRBD2	few	TRBV6-2/TRBV6-3	TRBJ2-1	CASSYSPLAGGYNEQFF	TGTGCCAGCAGTTACTCTCCACTAGCGGGGGGTTATAATGAGCAGTTCTTC
14	-	-	TRBV7-2	TRBJ2-5	CASSLGSQRETQYF	TGTGCCAGCAGCCTCGGTTCCCAGCGGGAGACCCAGTACTTC
15	TRBD2	few	TRBV6-5	TRBJ2-7	CASVKKTSGGDEQYF	TGTGCCAGCGTAAAAAAAACTAGCGGGGGCGACGAGCAGTACTTC